The 12 T cell receptor beta chains reported below all come from one sample, sequenced in a study of blood T cell repertoires in COVID-19. Sequencing was performed with immunoSEQ multiplex PCR; in TCRdb, only in-frame clones are kept and a portion is missing. The top ten clones hold 1.5% to 2% of a sample with hundreds of thousands of clones, approximately 82% of them seen once. The material sequenced was peripheral blood. Every receptor here comes from a woman of 80 years or more with acute or convalescent COVID-19.

This clone has just one count. V is TRBV3-1 (or the pseudogene TRBV3-2) and J is TRBJ1-1, with no clear D. CDR3 length: 14 amino acids. The V end was cut by 1 base, the J end by 0 bases, with 6 bases between. Germline V gene sequence: CDR1 LGHDT, CDR2 YNNKEL (reference sequence). The CDR3 DNA reads as TGTGCCAGCAGCCAAGCCCCCATGAACACTGAAGCTTTCTTT. Translation gives CASSQAPMNTEAFF.

This chain uses TRBV7-9 with TRBJ1-3; D perhaps matches TRBD1 (5 bases). The germline V gene has CDR1 SEHNR and CDR2 FQNEAQ (reference sequence). The CDR3 spans 14 residues. Trimming pared 2 bases from V and 0 bases from J, leaving 5 bases between. The CDR3 DNA follows: TGTGCCAGCAGCTTAACAGGCTCTGGAAACACCATATATTTT. This translates into CASSLTGSGNTIYF.

The V and J genes are TRBV7-6 and TRBJ2-2; 8 bases are a match to TRBD1. CDR1 is SGHVS, CDR2 FNYEAQ, per germline. Losses at the gene ends were 0 bases for V and 5 bases for J; bases not matched to a gene: 8. The CDR3 spans 17 residues. CDR3 nucleotides: TGTGCCAGCAGCTTAGCAGACAGGGGTTGGGAAACCGGGGAGCTGTTTTTT. Amino acids: CASSLADRGWETGELFF. The whole variable domain, filled in from reference TRBV7-6 and TRBJ2-2, reads GAGVSQSPRYKVTKRGQDVALRCDPISGHVSLYWYRQALGQGPEFLTYFNYEAQQDKSGLPNDRFSAERPEGSISTLTIQRTEQRDSAMYRCASSLADRGWETGELFFGEGSRLTVL.

The J gene is TRBJ1-6, the V gene TRBV10-2; D perhaps matches TRBD1 (5 bases). This CDR3 contains 14 residues. V gave up 2 bases and J gave up 5 bases, with 7 bases separating them. Per the germline V gene, CDR1 is WSHSY and CDR2 is SAAADI. The CDR3 DNA reads TGCGCCAGCAGTGAGGTCAGGGATAATTCACCCCTCCACTTT. Amino acids: CASSEVRDNSPLHF.

V and J are TRBV7-2 and TRBJ2-2, with TRBD1 identical over 7 bases. The germline V gene encodes CDR1 SGHTA and CDR2 FQGNSA. The ends lost 5 bases at V and 1 base at J; junction bases unmatched: 10. This CDR3 has 17 residues. CDR3 residues: CASSPVMTGRNTGELFF. In DNA form, the CDR3 reads TGTGCCAGCAGCCCCGTAATGACAGGGAGGAACACCGGGGAGCTGTTTTTT. The full variable domain, completed using reference TRBV7-2 and TRBJ2-2, is GAGVSQSPSNKVTEKGKDVELRCDPISGHTALYWYRQSLGQGLEFLIYFQGNSAPDKSGLPSDRFSAERTGGSVSTLTIQRTQQEDSAVYLCASSPVMTGRNTGELFFGEGSRLTVL.

The genes are TRBV7-3 and TRBJ2-1; D perhaps matches TRBD2 (7 bases). The germline V gene has CDR1 SGHTA and CDR2 FQGTGA. Trimming cost V 2 bases and J 5 bases, with 13 bases left between them. The CDR3 contains 15 residues. The DNA for the CDR3 is TGTGCCAGCAGCTTAGGGTTCGGGGGGCACAATGAGCAGTTCTTC. This gives the protein CASSLGFGGHNEQFF.

The V and J genes are TRBV5-8 and TRBJ2-4, with TRBD1 identical over 11 bases. The ends lost 4 bases at V and 6 bases at J; junction bases unmatched: 9. CDR1 and CDR2 (germline): SGHTS, YDEGEE. The CDR3 is 16 amino acids. The CDR3 DNA reads TGTGCCAGCAGCCCCGGACAGGGGGCAAGTGGAAACATTCAGTACTTC. Its protein is CASSPGQGASGNIQYF.

The chain uses TRBV2 and TRBJ1-5; 8 nucleotides line up with TRBD1. The CDR3 sequence is 14 residues long. The V and J ends lost 5 bases and 2 bases, in that order; junction bases with no gene match: 2. CDR1 is SNHLY and CDR2 is FYNNEI in the germline V gene. The CDR3 region has the DNA TGTGCCAGCAGTCCGGGACAGGGCAATCAGCCCCAGCATTTT. This gives the protein CASSPGQGNQPQHF.

The chain joins TRBV11-2 to TRBJ2-5; TRBD1 matches 9 bases. Germline V gene sequence: CDR1 SGHAT, CDR2 FQNNGV. With 2 bases clipped from V and 2 bases from J, the junction kept 6 bases outside the gene matches. The CDR3 is 16 amino acids. The CDR3 nucleotides read TGTGCCAGCAGCTTACGCCGACAGGGGGGGCAAGAGACCCAGTACTTC. This gives the protein CASSLRRQGGQETQYF.

This chain connects TRBV27 to TRBJ1-2; D is ambiguous. There are 14 residues in the CDR3. Trimming took 3 bases from V and 3 from J, leaving 11 bases between them. Germline CDR1 and CDR2: MNHEY and SMNVEV (reference sequence). CDR3 sequence reads: CASSFQQADYGYTF. DNA for the CDR3: TGTGCCAGCAGTTTCCAGCAGGCTGACTATGGCTACACCTTC.

This rearrangement joins TRBV3-1 (or the pseudogene TRBV3-2) to TRBJ1-2; 8 bases match TRBD1. This CDR3 has 15 amino acids. J gave up 8 bases and V 3 bases, and 11 bases lay outside the gene matches. Germline-derived CDR1 and CDR2 are LGHDT and YNNKEL (reference sequence). This CDR3 is CASSHHTTGGNGYTF. In DNA, the CDR3 is TGTGCCAGCAGCCATCACACTACAGGGGGAAACGGCTACACCTTC.

This clone was detected a few times. V usage is TRBV28 and J usage is TRBJ1-2, with D uncertain. CDR1 and CDR2 (germline): MDHEN, SYDVKM. V was pared by 2 bases and J by 6 bases, with 7 bases between. CDR3 length: 12 amino acids. As DNA, the CDR3 is TGTGCCAGCAGTTTAGACATTGATGGCTACACCTTC. Protein: CASSLDIDGYTF.